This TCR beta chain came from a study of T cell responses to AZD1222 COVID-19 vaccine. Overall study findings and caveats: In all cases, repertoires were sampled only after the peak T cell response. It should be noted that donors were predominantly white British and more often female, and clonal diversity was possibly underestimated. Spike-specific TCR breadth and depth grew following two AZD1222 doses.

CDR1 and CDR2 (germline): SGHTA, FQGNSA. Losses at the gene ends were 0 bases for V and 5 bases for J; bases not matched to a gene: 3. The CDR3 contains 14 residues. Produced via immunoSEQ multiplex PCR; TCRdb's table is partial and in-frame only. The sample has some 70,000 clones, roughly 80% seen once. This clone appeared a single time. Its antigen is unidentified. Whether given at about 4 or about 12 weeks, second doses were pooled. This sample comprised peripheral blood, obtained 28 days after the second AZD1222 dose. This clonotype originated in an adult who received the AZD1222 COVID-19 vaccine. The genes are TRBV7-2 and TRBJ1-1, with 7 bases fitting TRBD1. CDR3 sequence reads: CASSLAGGHTEAFF. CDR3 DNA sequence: TGTGCCAGCAGCTTAGCAGGGGGCCATACTGAAGCTTTCTTT.